What follows describes a single T cell receptor (beta chain). Its specificity is unknown. Adult donors, all healthy and HIV-negative, had no recent acute infections or vaccinations. CD45RO+ cells plus CCR7-negative CD45RA+ TemRA cells formed CD8 memory. This entry comes from a study of shared clonotypes between healthy human individuals. The data were produced by immunoSEQ multiplex PCR, yet TCRdb's version contains in-frame clones alone and is incomplete. The sample consists of approximately 400,000 clones, approximately 97% of them appearing once. Study findings and constraints: A handful of donors had around 5% of their naive CD4 clonotypes in common. What naive subsets generally showed was a larger estimated richness than memory subsets showed.

The V and J ends lost 1 base and 4 bases respectively, with 5 bases between them. In germline, CDR1 is SEHNR, CDR2 FQNEAQ (reference sequence). The CDR3 is made up of 12 amino acids. The TCR sequence derives from a man aged 30 to 39 in good health. The specimen sequenced was memory CD8+ T cells sorted from blood. Stated subset: CD45RO+ cells pooled with CCR7-negative TemRA cells. The chain combines TRBV7-9 with TRBJ2-7, with no clear D. Here the CDR3 DNA reads TGTGCCAGCAGCTTAGACCTATACGAGCAGTACTTC. Encoded protein: CASSLDLYEQYF.